This passage covers 30 T cell receptor beta chains from one sample sequenced in a study of a mutant IDH1 vaccine in newly diagnosed glioma (dated by TCRdb to the early 2020s). The antigens these receptors bind are not known. The method was the immunoSEQ multiplex PCR assay. Sourced from immuneACCESS, this table was stored by TCRdb with only in-frame sequences that have V and J called. A share of the clones is absent; for the studies checked, an unresolved V gene accounts for under half, and the remainder has no known explanation. The sample yields 50,000 or so clones; about 86% were counted once. Jointly, the top ten make up around 7% of the sample. The time point label corresponds to: week 5, during vaccination. Each vaccine dose was 300 ug of a 20-mer mutant IDH1 peptide in Montanide, given subcutaneously with topical imiquimod. The sample here was PBMCs, taken from a glioma patient whose treatment included an IDH1 peptide vaccine. Source of these receptors: a woman aged 45-60 years with glioma.

The V call is TRBV4-1, the J call TRBJ1-1, with a tentative D call TRBD1 (6 bases). The V gene's germline CDR1 is MGHRA and CDR2 YSYEKL. The CDR3 loop spans 16 amino acids. Trimming pared 1 base from V and 0 bases from J, leaving 12 bases between. CDR3 nucleotides: TGCGCCAGCAGCCAAGGGACAGCCAACATGAACACTGAAGCTTTCTTT. This codes for CASSQGTANMNTEAFF.

This rearrangement joins TRBV27 to TRBJ2-7; D call uncertain. The CDR3 extends over 13 amino acids. CDR1 is MNHEY, CDR2 SMNVEV, per germline (reference sequence). Trimming stripped 2 bases from V and 1 base from J, with 6 bases between. The CDR3 DNA sequence: TGTGCCAGCAGTTTAGCGCAGTCCTACGAGCAGTACTTC. This codes for CASSLAQSYEQYF.

The chain uses TRBV7-9 and TRBJ2-7; 7 positions agree with TRBD1. CDR1 is SEHNR and CDR2 is FQNEAQ in the germline V gene (reference sequence). CDR3 length: 14 residues. With V trimmed by 1 base and J by 5 bases, 5 bases remained unmatched. The CDR3 sequence: CASSLGTGFDEQYF. As DNA, the CDR3 is TGTGCCAGCAGCTTAGGGACAGGTTTCGACGAGCAGTACTTC.

J is TRBJ2-7 and V is TRBV19; tentatively, D is TRBD1 (5 bases). Germline V CDR1 and CDR2: LNHDA, SQIVND (reference sequence). The CDR3 spans 13 residues. Trimming stripped 6 bases from V and 0 bases from J, with 9 bases between. The CDR3 nucleotides read TGTGCCAGTAGGACAGACGGCTCCTACGAGCAGTACTTC. This codes for CASRTDGSYEQYF. Combining the CDR3 with reference TRBV19 and TRBJ2-7 gives the whole variable domain DGGITQSPKYLFRKEGQNVTLSCEQNLNHDAMYWYRQDPGQGLRLIYYSQIVNDFQKGDIAEGYSVSREKKESFPLTVTSAQKNPTAFYLCASRTDGSYEQYFGPGTRLTVT.

The V gene is TRBV5-1, the J gene TRBJ2-3; D uncertain. CDR3 size: 15 residues. CDR1 and CDR2 (germline): SGHRS, YFSETQ. Trimming left V 0 bases short and J 0 bases short, with 8 bases between. CDR3 DNA sequence: TGCGCCAGCAGCTTGGCGGCAGGTAGCACAGATACGCAGTATTTT. Translated: CASSLAAGSTDTQYF. Based on the CDR3 plus reference TRBV5-1 and TRBJ2-3, the full variable domain is KAGVTQTPRYLIKTRGQQVTLSCSPISGHRSVSWYQQTPGQGLQFLFEYFSETQRNKGNFPGRFSGRQFSNSRSEMNVSTLELGDSALYLCASSLAAGSTDTQYFGPGTRLTVL.

V usage is TRBV2 and J usage is TRBJ1-5, with 7 bases matching TRBD1. The germline gives CDR1 SNHLY, CDR2 FYNNEI. The CDR3 sequence is 14 residues long. J lost 3 bases, V lost 4 bases, and 3 bases had no gene match. The CDR3 DNA sequence: TGTGCCAGCAGTGGACAGGGAGTCAATCAGCCCCAGCATTTT. Translating it yields CASSGQGVNQPQHF.

This clone was observed a single time. The V gene is TRBV28, the J gene TRBJ2-5; D possibly matches TRBD1 or TRBD2 (5 bases each). The V gene lost 10 bases and the J gene lost 2 bases, with 11 bases spanning the gap. Germline loops: CDR1 MDHEN, CDR2 SYDVKM. The CDR3 runs to 12 residues. CDR3 sequence: CATGAAQETQYF. CDR3 DNA: TGTGCCACCGGGGCAGCTCAAGAGACCCAGTACTTC.

The V and J genes are TRBV19 and TRBJ2-1; the D gene is possibly TRBD1 (6 bases). V was clipped by 5 bases and J by 4 bases, with 9 bases between them. The CDR3 is 13 amino acids. CDR1 is LNHDA and CDR2 is SQIVND in the germline V gene (reference sequence). CDR3 DNA sequence: TGTGCCAGTAGTCGGCAGGGGTACAATGAGCAGTTCTTC. Translated: CASSRQGYNEQFF.

The rearrangement uses TRBV10-3 and TRBJ2-5, with TRBD1 matching over 7 bases. V lost 8 bases, J lost 2 bases, and 5 bases stayed unmatched. The germline CDR1 and CDR2 sequences are ENHRY and SYGVKD. The length of the CDR3 is 13 residues. The CDR3 nucleotides read TGTGCCATCGCACCGGGACAGCAAGAGACCCAGTACTTC. As protein: CAIAPGQQETQYF.

The rearrangement links TRBV18 to TRBJ2-7, with D perhaps matching TRBD1 or TRBD2 (6 bases each). This CDR3 has 14 amino acids. CDR1 and CDR2 from the germline V gene are KGHSH and LQKENI. Trimming cost V 4 bases and J 1 base, with 11 bases left between them. This CDR3 reads CASSLEGGSYEQYF. Written as DNA, the CDR3 is TGTGCCAGCTCACTCGAGGGGGGATCCTACGAGCAGTACTTC.

The gene calls are TRBV30 and TRBJ2-1; 9 bases match TRBD1. Germline V gene sequence: CDR1 GTSNPN, CDR2 SVGIG (reference sequence). CDR3 size: 15 residues. The junction had 5 bases not matched to a gene; V was cut back by 2 bases and J by 3 bases. Here the CDR3 DNA reads TGTGCCTGGAGTACAGGACAGGGGAGCTACAATGAGCAGTTCTTC. Its translation: CAWSTGQGSYNEQFF.

The V call is TRBV6-1, the J call TRBJ1-2, with 9 bases fitting TRBD1. CDR1 MNHNS and CDR2 SASEGT come from the germline V gene. The V segment lost 6 bases and the J segment 4 bases; nucleotides outside the gene matches: 6. The length of the CDR3 is 14 residues. CDR3 loop: CASRTDRGAYGYTF. CDR3 sequence (DNA): TGTGCCAGCAGAACGGACAGGGGAGCCTATGGCTACACCTTC.

J is TRBJ2-7 and V is TRBV4-2, with D perhaps matching TRBD1 (5 bases). Germline CDR1 and CDR2: LGHNA and YNFKEQ. V lost 1 base, J lost 9 bases, and 10 bases lay in between. The CDR3 sequence is 12 residues long. The CDR3 loop reads CASSQVRGLQYF. The CDR3 coding sequence is TGTGCCAGCAGCCAAGTAAGGGGCTTGCAGTACTTC.

The count of this clone is one. This chain links TRBV4-1 with TRBJ2-7, with 9 positions matching TRBD1. Losses at the gene ends were 4 bases for V and 5 bases for J; bases not matched to a gene: 9. Germline lookup yields CDR1 MGHRA and CDR2 YSYEKL. The CDR3 has 15 amino acids. The CDR3 reads CASSPSLDRGHEQYF. Written as DNA, the CDR3 is TGCGCCAGCAGCCCCTCTCTGGACAGGGGCCACGAGCAGTACTTC.

The chain couples TRBV21-1 to TRBJ1-2; the table names TRBD1, a call not compared with the DNA. TRBV21-1 is tagged as a pseudogene. CDR3 length: 18 amino acids. The CDR3 here is CASSKAGQGGRANYGYTF. The CDR3 DNA reads as TGTGCCAGCAGCAAAGCCGGCCAGGGGGGAAGAGCTAACTATGGCTACACCTTC.

This clone showed up just once. This chain joins TRBV2 and TRBJ1-5; weak D call: TRBD1 (6 bases). V was shortened by 9 bases and J by 7 bases, with 13 bases between the two germline ends. Germline V gives CDR1 SNHLY, CDR2 FYNNEI. The length of the CDR3 is 12 residues. The CDR3 spells CARTGSYQPQHF. CDR3 bases: TGTGCCAGGACAGGTTCTTACCAGCCCCAGCATTTT. Based on the CDR3 plus reference TRBV2 and TRBJ1-5, the full variable domain is EPEVTQTPSHQVTQMGQEVILRCVPISNHLYFYWYRQILGQKVEFLVSFYNNEISEKSEIFDDQFSVERPDGSNFTLKIRSTKLEDSAMYFCARTGSYQPQHFGDGTRLSIL.

A single count supports this clone. The chain has TRBV9 and TRBJ2-1; D perhaps matches TRBD1 (6 bases). Germline-derived CDR1 and CDR2 are SGDLS and YYNGEE. The CDR3 is 15 residues long. The V end lost 3 bases, the J end lost 3 bases, and 13 bases lay between the germline ends. The CDR3 reads CASSGGTLNYNEQFF. For the CDR3, the DNA is TGTGCCAGCAGCGGTGGGACACTTAACTACAATGAGCAGTTCTTC.

The CDR3 region is CASSQDRINYGYTF. DNA of the CDR3: TGCGCCAGCAGCCAAGATCGAATTAACTATGGCTACACCTTC. This sequence joins TRBV4-3 and TRBJ1-2; D not resolved. This CDR3 region has 14 residues. Trimming took off 0 bases at V and 1 base at J, with 6 bases between the two ends. Germline CDR1 LGHNA, CDR2 YSLEER.

CDR3 nucleotide sequence: TGCGCCAGCAGCCAATTTTGGAGGGGCAGTACTAACTATGGCTACACCTTC. It codes for CASSQFWRGSTNYGYTF. The chain carries TRBV4-1 and TRBJ1-2; possible D gene TRBD1, 5 bases. Trimming took 2 bases from V and 0 from J, leaving 16 bases between them. The CDR3 consists of 17 residues. Germline CDR1 MGHRA, CDR2 YSYEKL.

The chain is built from TRBV6-1 and TRBJ1-5, with D tentatively TRBD1 (5 bases). CDR3 length: 14 amino acids. CDR1 MNHNS and CDR2 SASEGT come from the germline V gene. V lost 7 bases and J 8 bases, leaving 18 bases between the germline ends. CDR3 residues: CASMFGTRREPQHF. In DNA form, the CDR3 reads TGTGCCAGCATGTTTGGGACCCGCAGGGAGCCCCAGCATTTT.

This clone was detected a few times. The rearrangement joins TRBV18 to TRBJ2-1; D is undetermined. V lost 3 bases to trimming and J lost 1 base, with 13 bases between them. This CDR3 has 16 amino acids. The germline gives CDR1 KGHSH, CDR2 LQKENI. The CDR3 bases are TGTGCCAGCTCACCTGGTAGTAGAAAGTCCTACAATGAGCAGTTCTTC. Its protein is CASSPGSRKSYNEQFF.

The V and J genes are TRBV5-1 and TRBJ1-1; the match to TRBD1 covers 11 bases. This CDR3 is built from 15 residues. CDR1 and CDR2 (germline): SGHRS, YFSETQ. Losses at the gene ends were 3 bases for V and 4 bases for J; bases not matched to a gene: 5. CDR3 DNA: TGCGCCAGCAGCTGGGGGGGGACAGGGGGCACTGAAGCTTTCTTT. This translates into CASSWGGTGGTEAFF.

The chain uses TRBV5-1 and TRBJ2-5, with D possibly matching TRBD2 (5 bases). Trimming pared 2 bases from V and 2 bases from J, leaving 19 bases between. The germline gives CDR1 SGHRS, CDR2 YFSETQ. This CDR3 spans 17 amino acids. The CDR3 spells CASSFWTFSRTQETQYF. The CDR3 coding sequence is TGCGCCAGCAGCTTCTGGACTTTTAGCCGGACTCAAGAGACCCAGTACTTC. The entire variable domain, with the rest obtained from reference TRBV5-1 and TRBJ2-5, is as follows: KAGVTQTPRYLIKTRGQQVTLSCSPISGHRSVSWYQQTPGQGLQFLFEYFSETQRNKGNFPGRFSGRQFSNSRSEMNVSTLELGDSALYLCASSFWTFSRTQETQYFGPGTRLLVL.

The gene calls are TRBV5-1 and TRBJ1-1; D gene uncertain. The CDR3 extends over 13 amino acids. The V gene's germline CDR1 is SGHRS and CDR2 YFSETQ. The V end lost 4 bases, the J end lost 4 bases, and 11 bases lay between the germline ends. CDR3 region: CASSPAGGTEAFF. CDR3 DNA sequence: TGCGCCAGCAGCCCGGCAGGTGGCACTGAAGCTTTCTTT.

J is TRBJ2-2 and V is TRBV15, with TRBD1 as a possible D gene (5 bases). Germline CDR1 and CDR2: LNHNV and YYDKDF (reference sequence). The CDR3 has 14 residues. Trimming removed 0 bases from V and 4 bases from J, with 6 bases in between. The CDR3 nucleotides read TGTGCCACCAGCAGAGAAGGGGCCACCGGGGAGCTGTTTTTT. Its protein product is CATSREGATGELFF. Supplemented by reference TRBV15 and TRBJ2-2, the full variable domain reads DAMVIQNPRYQVTQFGKPVTLSCSQTLNHNVMYWYQQKSSQAPKLLFHYYDKDFNNEADTPDNFQSRRPNTSFCFLDIRSPGLGDTAMYLCATSREGATGELFFGEGSRLTVL.

This chain links TRBV15 with TRBJ1-2; D unresolved. This CDR3 has 12 amino acids. The ends were cut back, 0 bases at V and 8 bases at J, with 7 bases in the middle. Germline V gives CDR1 LNHNV, CDR2 YYDKDF (reference sequence). The DNA of the CDR3 is TGTGCCACCAGCAGAGAGGGAGTAGGCTACACCTTC. Its translation: CATSREGVGYTF.

The chain employs TRBV27 and TRBJ1-2; D gene unclear. Per germline, CDR1 MNHEY and CDR2 SMNVEV (reference sequence). The CDR3 totals 15 residues. The germline V and J ends were trimmed by 4 bases and 1 base, with 13 bases remaining between them. DNA of the CDR3: TGTGCCAGCAGTTCGACCGGTCAGCTTAACTATGGCTACACCTTC. It translates to CASSSTGQLNYGYTF.

J is TRBJ2-7 and V is TRBV10-3; the match to TRBD2 covers 7 bases. The CDR3 sequence is 12 residues long. Germline assignment: CDR1 ENHRY and CDR2 SYGVKD. The ends lost 8 bases at V and 3 bases at J; junction bases unmatched: 4. The CDR3 DNA sequence: TGTGCCATCGGGACGGGGGGCTACGAGCAGTACTTC. It yields the protein CAIGTGGYEQYF.

V and J are TRBV27 and TRBJ2-7; a possible D gene is TRBD2 (5 bases). CDR3 length: 14 residues. From germline, CDR1 is MNHEY and CDR2 SMNVEV (reference sequence). V shed 5 bases and J shed 3 bases, with 14 bases lying between them. CDR3 sequence: CASSAPGFLYEQYF. CDR3 coding DNA: TGTGCCAGCAGTGCTCCGGGATTCCTCTACGAGCAGTACTTC.

Concerning this clone: At one boundary the junction diverges from the germline segment, which might be a read error. This sample includes further DNA sequences coding for the same CDR3. This chain links TRBV4-1 with TRBJ1-2; a possible D gene is TRBD1 (5 bases). Germline V lookup: CDR1 MGHRA, CDR2 YSYEKL. The CDR3 is 15 amino acids. The CDR3 DNA sequence: TGCGCTAGCAGCCTTGGGACGACAGAAATCTATGGCTACACCTTC. Its protein is CASSLGTTEIYGYTF.